These 6 T cell receptor beta chains were all obtained from the same sample, sequenced in a study of control samples from healthy donors and cancer patients. TCRdb keeps only in-frame clones here, not all; method: immunoSEQ multiplex PCR. The data show about 89,000 clones, about 83% seen once. The specimen was blood. These receptors all stem from a woman aged 40 to 50 in good health.

J is TRBJ1-6 and V is TRBV27, with D unresolved. The CDR3 is made up of 14 amino acids. The germline gives CDR1 MNHEY, CDR2 SMNVEV (reference sequence). V dropped 2 bases and J dropped 4 bases, with 6 bases sitting between them. CDR3 in DNA: TGTGCCAGCAGTTTAGGACGGTATAATTCACCCCTCCACTTT. Translated, it gives CASSLGRYNSPLHF.

The CDR3 region is CASSWGGVNTEAFF. CDR3 nucleotides: TGCGCCAGCAGCTGGGGAGGGGTGAACACTGAAGCTTTCTTT. The chain joins TRBV5-1 to TRBJ1-1; D may be TRBD1 (5 bases). The germline V and J ends were trimmed by 3 bases and 0 bases, with 9 bases remaining between them. This CDR3 has 14 residues. In germline, CDR1 is SGHRS, CDR2 YFSETQ.

V and J are TRBV10-1 and TRBJ2-3; 9 positions agree with TRBD2. V shed 8 bases and J 6 bases; nucleotides not matched to a gene: 15. CDR3 length: 16 amino acids. CDR1 and CDR2 from the germline V gene are WNHNN and SYGVQD (reference sequence). The CDR3 coding sequence is TGCGCCAGCTCCCCCGGGGGCGGGGGGGCTTCGGATACGCAGTATTTT. Protein sequence: CASSPGGGGASDTQYF.

The rearrangement joins TRBV9 to TRBJ2-1, with D maybe TRBD2 (7 bases). The CDR3 loop spans 14 amino acids. Germline V lookup: CDR1 SGDLS, CDR2 YYNGEE. The V and J ends lost 4 bases and 9 bases respectively, with 17 bases between them. In nucleotides, the CDR3 is TGTGCCAGCAGCACCCTAGGCGGGGGCGGTGAGCAGTTCTTC. It translates to CASSTLGGGGEQFF.

About this clone itself: The sample holds other DNA sequences that translate to the same CDR3. The chain is built from TRBV2 and TRBJ2-1; D could derive from TRBD1 or TRBD2 (6 bases each). The CDR3 has 15 residues. V lost 8 bases and J 0 bases, leaving 14 bases between the germline ends. CDR1 is SNHLY and CDR2 is FYNNEI in the germline V gene. The CDR3 spells CASRRGGSSYNEQFF. CDR3 sequence (DNA): TGTGCCAGCCGAAGAGGGGGGAGCTCCTACAATGAGCAGTTCTTC.

The chain combines TRBV10-3 with TRBJ1-2, with 7 bases fitting TRBD1. Germline CDR1 and CDR2: ENHRY and SYGVKD. J lost 6 bases, V lost 10 bases, and 11 bases had no gene match. The CDR3 has 13 amino acids. The CDR3 DNA follows: TGTGCCACCTGGGCTGGCAGGGGGAATGGCTACACCTTC. Residues: CATWAGRGNGYTF.